This paragraph reports one T cell receptor beta chain. Its specificity is not known. The PCR used 60 Vbeta and 13 Jbeta primers. Profiling relied on immunoSEQ multiplex PCR, and the TCRdb table lists in-frame clones only, not all of them. The repertoire has around 140,000 clones, almost 85% of them found once; the top ten carry 9.7%. The sample belongs to a study of cytomegalovirus exposure and HLA in healthy donors. Study in general: Of the donors genotyped, about 390 in all, about 80% fell in the Caucasian-associated ancestry cluster. Study-level results: The study had only CMV serostatus as immune exposure information. It was assumed in the presence/absence analyses that sequencing depth was roughly uniform across donors. By HLA locus, TCR association rates varied in a later analysis, with DRB1 showing the most and HLA-C the fewest.

What was sequenced was PBMCs. This clonotype originated in an older woman in good health and CMV-seropositive.

The CDR3 nucleotides are TGTGCCACCAGCAGACACGAGGGGGGGAATTCTGAAGCTTTCTTT. Translated, it gives CATSRHEGGNSEAFF. V is TRBV15 and J is TRBJ1-1; D is possibly TRBD1 (6 bases). Trimming pared 2 bases from V and 6 bases from J, leaving 16 bases between. The germline gives CDR1 LNHNV, CDR2 YYDKDF (reference sequence). The CDR3 covers 15 residues.